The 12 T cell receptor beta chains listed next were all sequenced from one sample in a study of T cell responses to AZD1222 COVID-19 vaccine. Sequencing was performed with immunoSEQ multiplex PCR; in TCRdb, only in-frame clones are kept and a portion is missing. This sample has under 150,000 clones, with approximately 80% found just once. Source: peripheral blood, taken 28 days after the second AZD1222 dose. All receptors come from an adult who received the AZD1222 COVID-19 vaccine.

The CDR3 DNA reads TGTGCCAGCAGTGTAGCGGCAGCATACAATGAGCAGTTCTTC. This codes for CASSVAAAYNEQFF. The chain is built from TRBV6-1 and TRBJ2-1; possibly TRBD2 for D (6 bases). CDR1 is MNHNS, CDR2 SASEGT, per germline. V lost 4 bases and J lost 4, with 11 bases in between. The CDR3 has 14 amino acids.

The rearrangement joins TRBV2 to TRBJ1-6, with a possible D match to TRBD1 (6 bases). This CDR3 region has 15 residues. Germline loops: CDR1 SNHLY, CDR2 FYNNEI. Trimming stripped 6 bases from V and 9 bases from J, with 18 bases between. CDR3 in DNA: TGTGCCAGCAGCGGAAGCACAGGGAGGAGTTCACCCCTCCACTTT. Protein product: CASSGSTGRSSPLHF.

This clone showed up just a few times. Here the CDR3 DNA reads TGTGCCTGGGACAGGGGAGATTTAGGACAGCCCCAGCATTTT. Protein product: CAWDRGDLGQPQHF. The gene calls are TRBV30 and TRBJ1-5; 8 positions match TRBD1. The germline gives CDR1 GTSNPN, CDR2 SVGIG (reference sequence). Trimming took 5 bases from V and 7 from J; bases not matched to a gene: 10. The CDR3 totals 14 residues.

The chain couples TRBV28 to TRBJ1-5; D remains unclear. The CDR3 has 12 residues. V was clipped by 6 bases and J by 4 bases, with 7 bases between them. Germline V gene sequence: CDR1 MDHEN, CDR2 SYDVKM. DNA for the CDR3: TGTGCCAGCAGGCCATCAAATCAGCCCCAGCATTTT. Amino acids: CASRPSNQPQHF.

CDR3 nucleotides: TGCGCCAGCAGCATACAGGGTGCGAACACTGAAGCTTTCTTT. It is translated as CASSIQGANTEAFF. This chain links TRBV5-1 with TRBJ1-1; a weak D match, TRBD1 (6 bases). V was trimmed by 4 bases and J by 1 base, leaving 11 bases between them. CDR1 is SGHRS and CDR2 is YFSETQ in the germline V gene. The CDR3 is 14 amino acids. The whole variable domain, remainder taken from reference TRBV5-1 and TRBJ1-1, is KAGVTQTPRYLIKTRGQQVTLSCSPISGHRSVSWYQQTPGQGLQFLFEYFSETQRNKGNFPGRFSGRQFSNSRSEMNVSTLELGDSALYLCASSIQGANTEAFFGQGTRLTVV.

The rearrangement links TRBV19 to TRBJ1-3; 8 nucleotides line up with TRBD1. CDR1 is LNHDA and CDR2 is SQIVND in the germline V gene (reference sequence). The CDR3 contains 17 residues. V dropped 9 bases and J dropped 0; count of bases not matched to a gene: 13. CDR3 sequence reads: CASRAGQGTFSGNTIYF. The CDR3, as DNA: TGTGCCAGCCGTGCCGGACAGGGTACCTTCTCTGGAAACACCATATATTTT.

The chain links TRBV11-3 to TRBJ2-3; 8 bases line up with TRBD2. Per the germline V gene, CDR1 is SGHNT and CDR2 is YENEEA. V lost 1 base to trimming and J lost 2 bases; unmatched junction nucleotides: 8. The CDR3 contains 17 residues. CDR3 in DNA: TGTGCCAGCAGCTTAGGAAGCGGGGGAGATATCACAGATACGCAGTATTTT. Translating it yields CASSLGSGGDITDTQYF.

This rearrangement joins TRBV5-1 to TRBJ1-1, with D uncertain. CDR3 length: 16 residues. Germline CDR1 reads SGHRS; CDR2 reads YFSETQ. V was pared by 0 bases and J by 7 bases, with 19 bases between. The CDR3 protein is CASSLGSWGFGDEAFF. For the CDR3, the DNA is TGCGCCAGCAGCTTGGGGTCTTGGGGATTCGGAGATGAAGCTTTCTTT.

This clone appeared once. The CDR3 loop is CASSSIGLSYNEQFF. The CDR3 region has the DNA TGTGCCAGCAGCTCGATCGGTCTTTCCTACAATGAGCAGTTCTTC. The J gene is TRBJ2-1, the V gene TRBV7-2; no clear D. This CDR3 is 15 amino acids long. The V gene lost 4 bases and the J gene lost 1 base, with 11 bases spanning the gap. Per the germline V gene, CDR1 is SGHTA and CDR2 is FQGNSA.

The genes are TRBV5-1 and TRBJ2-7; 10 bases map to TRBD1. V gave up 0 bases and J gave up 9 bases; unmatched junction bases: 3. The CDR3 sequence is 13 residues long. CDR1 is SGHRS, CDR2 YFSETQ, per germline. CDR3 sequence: CASSLGTGGGQYF. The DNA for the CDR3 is TGCGCCAGCAGCTTGGGGACAGGGGGAGGGCAGTACTTC.

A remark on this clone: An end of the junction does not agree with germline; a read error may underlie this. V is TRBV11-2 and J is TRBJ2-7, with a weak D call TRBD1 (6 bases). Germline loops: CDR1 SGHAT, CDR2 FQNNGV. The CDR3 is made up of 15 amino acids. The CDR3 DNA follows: TGTGCCAGCAGTTTAGACGGGACACCTACCTACGAGCAGTACTTC. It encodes CASSLDGTPTYEQYF.

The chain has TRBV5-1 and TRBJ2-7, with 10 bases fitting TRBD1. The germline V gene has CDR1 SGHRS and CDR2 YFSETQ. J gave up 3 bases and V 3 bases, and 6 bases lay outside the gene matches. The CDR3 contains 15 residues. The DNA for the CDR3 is TGCGCCAGCAGCTCTCCGGGACAGGGGATCTACGAGCAGTACTTC. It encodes CASSSPGQGIYEQYF.